The 27 T cell receptor beta chains below come from one sample, sequenced in a study of blood T cell repertoires in COVID-19. The assay was immunoSEQ multiplex PCR, and TCRdb's table has in-frame clones only and misses some. The sample has about 83,000 clones; about 84% are singletons. Sequencing was performed on peripheral blood. These TCRs come from a man in his fifties with active COVID-19.

This chain joins TRBV27 and TRBJ1-2; D ambiguous. The CDR3 runs to 16 residues. Germline lookup yields CDR1 MNHEY and CDR2 SMNVEV (reference sequence). Trimming took off 2 bases at V and 8 bases at J, with 21 bases between the two ends. CDR3 nucleotide sequence: TGTGCCAGCAGTTTAAAGGCCCGGGAAACACGAATAGGCTACACCTTC. It encodes CASSLKARETRIGYTF.

The chain is built from TRBV5-1 and TRBJ2-3; 11 bases line up with TRBD1. Per germline, CDR1 SGHRS and CDR2 YFSETQ. This CDR3 is 14 amino acids long. With V trimmed by 3 bases and J by 6 bases, 3 bases remained unmatched. CDR3 residues: CASSSGQGADTQYF. Written as DNA, the CDR3 is TGCGCCAGCAGCTCAGGACAGGGGGCCGATACGCAGTATTTT.

The chain has TRBV28 and TRBJ2-7; D not resolved. Germline CDR1 reads MDHEN; CDR2 reads SYDVKM. The CDR3 loop spans 15 amino acids. V lost 3 bases, J lost 0 bases, and 12 bases lay in between. CDR3 coding DNA: TGTGCCAGCAGTTTTGGGCAGACGAGCTCCTACGAGCAGTACTTC. It is translated as CASSFGQTSSYEQYF.

The chain has TRBV20-1 and TRBJ1-5; 7 bases fit TRBD1. The germline CDR1 and CDR2 sequences are DFQATT and SNEGSKA (reference sequence). V lost 3 bases to trimming and J lost 0 bases; unmatched junction nucleotides: 5. This CDR3 spans 15 amino acids. The CDR3 sequence is CSASLGQVSNQPQHF. The CDR3 DNA is TGCAGTGCTAGTCTTGGACAGGTTAGCAATCAGCCCCAGCATTTT.

The rearrangement uses TRBV7-8 and TRBJ1-1; D possibly corresponds to TRBD1 (6 bases). V dropped 0 bases and J dropped 1 base, with 9 bases sitting between them. The CDR3 has 15 amino acids. Germline loops: CDR1 SGHVS, CDR2 FQNEAQ. DNA for the CDR3: TGTGCCAGCAGCTTAGCGACAGGAGCGAACACTGAAGCTTTCTTT. Its protein is CASSLATGANTEAFF.

A single count supports this clone. V is TRBV6-6 and J is TRBJ2-1; TRBD1 agrees at 9 bases. This CDR3 contains 13 residues. Trimming removed 5 bases from V and 7 bases from J; junction bases left unmatched: 3. Germline lookup yields CDR1 MNHNY and CDR2 SVGAGI (reference sequence). The CDR3 loop reads CASSSGQGNEQFF. The CDR3 nucleotides read TGTGCCAGCAGTAGCGGACAGGGGAATGAGCAGTTCTTC.

The chain couples TRBV24-1 to TRBJ1-5, with D tentatively TRBD1 (5 bases). The V gene's germline CDR1 is KGHDR and CDR2 SFDVKD. The V end lost 9 bases, the J end lost 3 bases, and 11 bases lay between the germline ends. The CDR3 is 13 residues long. For the CDR3, the DNA is TGTGCCACCCGCCGGGGGGTCAATCAGCCCCAGCATTTT. This codes for CATRRGVNQPQHF.

The CDR3 DNA reads as TGCGCCAGCAGCTTCTATGGGACAGGGGGGTACTTC. Translating gives CASSFYGTGGYF. V gene TRBV5-1 combines with J gene TRBJ2-5, with TRBD1 matching 11 bases. The CDR3 spans 12 residues. The germline V gene has CDR1 SGHRS and CDR2 YFSETQ. With 2 bases clipped from V and 13 bases from J, the junction kept 4 bases outside the gene matches.

The CDR3, as DNA: TGTGCCAGCAGTTACAGGGGCATTAACACTGAAGCTTTCTTT. Its translation is CASSYRGINTEAFF. The V and J genes are TRBV6-5 and TRBJ1-1, with D possibly TRBD1 on 5 matching bases. Germline V gives CDR1 MNHEY, CDR2 SVGAGI. V shed 2 bases and J shed 2 bases, with 9 bases lying between them. CDR3 size: 14 residues.

CDR3: CASSSEGQINQPQHF. The DNA for the CDR3 is TGCGCCAGCAGCTCGGAGGGACAGATAAATCAGCCCCAGCATTTT. The chain couples TRBV5-1 to TRBJ1-5; TRBD1 agrees at 7 bases. The CDR3 is 15 amino acids. The germline gives CDR1 SGHRS, CDR2 YFSETQ. The trim removed 3 bases at V and 4 bases at J, leaving 7 bases unmatched.

This sequence joins TRBV7-2 and TRBJ1-1, with D maybe TRBD1 (5 bases). Germline CDR1 SGHTA, CDR2 FQGNSA. Trimming stripped 3 bases from V and 6 bases from J, with 11 bases between. The CDR3 spans 13 residues. The CDR3 coding sequence is TGTGCCAGCAGCTTTGGCAGGGCCGCTGAAGCTTTCTTT. Translation: CASSFGRAAEAFF. Full variable domain (remainder filled in from reference TRBV7-2 and TRBJ1-1): GAGVSQSPSNKVTEKGKDVELRCDPISGHTALYWYRQSLGQGLEFLIYFQGNSAPDKSGLPSDRFSAERTGGSVSTLTIQRTQQEDSAVYLCASSFGRAAEAFFGQGTRLTVV.

This rearrangement joins TRBV7-6 to TRBJ2-5; D call uncertain. Germline V gene lookup returns CDR1 SGHVS and CDR2 FNYEAQ. The CDR3 extends over 15 amino acids. V was cut by 4 bases and J by 4 bases, with 16 bases left in between. The CDR3 DNA follows: TGTGCCAGCAGCTCGAACGTAGTATCTGGAGAGACCCAGTACTTC. Its translation is CASSSNVVSGETQYF.

This clone was found many times. The J gene is TRBJ1-6, the V gene TRBV28; D not certain. V was cut by 5 bases and J by 4 bases, with 3 bases left in between. The CDR3 has 12 residues. CDR1 is MDHEN and CDR2 is SYDVKM in the germline V gene. The CDR3 region has the DNA TGTGCCAGCAGTGCGTATAATTCACCCCTCCACTTT. Translation gives CASSAYNSPLHF.

The genes are TRBV27 and TRBJ1-1, with D uncertain. Germline V gives CDR1 MNHEY, CDR2 SMNVEV (reference sequence). V was trimmed by 1 base and J by 6 bases, leaving 12 bases between them. The length of the CDR3 is 14 residues. As DNA, the CDR3 is TGTGCCAGCAGTTTATTCGTCGGGGATCCTGAAGCTTTCTTT. Its translation: CASSLFVGDPEAFF.

This clone was counted once. The chain joins TRBV19 to TRBJ1-4; 9 bases are a match to TRBD1. J lost 7 bases, V lost 10 bases, and 7 bases had no gene match. The CDR3 sequence is 13 residues long. Germline assignment: CDR1 LNHDA and CDR2 SQIVND (reference sequence). The CDR3 here is CATNRGQTEKLFF. In DNA form, the CDR3 reads TGTGCCACCAACAGGGGGCAGACTGAAAAACTGTTTTTT.

This chain connects TRBV11-2 to TRBJ2-1; the D is unclear. The V gene's germline CDR1 is SGHAT and CDR2 FQNNGV. Trimming removed 0 bases from V and 5 bases from J, with 5 bases in between. The CDR3 has 13 residues. CDR3 sequence (DNA): TGTGCCAGCAGCTTAGAAAACAACAATGAGCAGTTCTTC. Amino acids: CASSLENNNEQFF. The full variable domain, its missing parts supplied by reference TRBV11-2 and TRBJ2-1, is EAGVAQSPRYKIIEKRQSVAFWCNPISGHATLYWYQQILGQGPKLLIQFQNNGVVDDSQLPKDRFSAERLKGVDSTLKIQPAKLEDSAVYLCASSLENNNEQFFGPGTRLTVL.

V and J are TRBV25-1 and TRBJ1-4, with D uncertain. From germline, CDR1 is MGHDK and CDR2 SYGVNS. CDR3 length: 15 residues. The ends were cut back, 1 base at V and 5 bases at J, with 11 bases in the middle. CDR3 in amino acids: CASSESGGPNEKLFF. CDR3 coding DNA: TGTGCCAGCAGTGAATCTGGAGGGCCCAATGAAAAACTGTTTTTT.

V gene TRBV10-1 combines with J gene TRBJ2-5; no clear D gene. Germline loops: CDR1 WNHNN, CDR2 SYGVQD (reference sequence). Trimming removed 5 bases from V and 1 base from J, with 11 bases in between. CDR3 length equals 14 residues. The CDR3 DNA reads TGCGCCAGCAGTATGATTCTAGGCCAAGAGACCCAGTACTTC. Protein sequence: CASSMILGQETQYF.

The rearrangement links TRBV3-1 (or the pseudogene TRBV3-2) to TRBJ2-7; TRBD1 agrees at 7 bases. V was pared by 4 bases and J by 4 bases, with 13 bases of the junction left unmatched. CDR3 length: 16 residues. Looked up from germline, CDR1 is LGHDT and CDR2 is YNNKEL (reference sequence). This CDR3 reads CASSPLRDSPAYEQYF. The CDR3 bases are TGTGCCAGCAGCCCTCTCCGGGACAGCCCAGCGTACGAGCAGTACTTC.

This clone was recorded only once. This rearrangement joins TRBV7-6 to TRBJ2-2; 8 nucleotides match TRBD1. V lost 5 bases, J lost 5 bases, and 7 bases stayed unmatched. The CDR3 runs to 15 residues. Germline CDR1 reads SGHVS; CDR2 reads FNYEAQ. The CDR3: CASSHRTGRTGELFF. The DNA for the CDR3 is TGTGCCAGCAGCCATCGGACAGGGAGGACCGGGGAGCTGTTTTTT.

V and J are TRBV7-2 and TRBJ1-3; D not resolved. CDR3 size: 17 residues. The V end lost 3 bases, the J end lost 2 bases, and 17 bases lay between the germline ends. CDR1 and CDR2 from the germline V gene are SGHTA and FQGNSA. This chain's CDR3 is CASSFTSVGGTGNTIYF. The CDR3 region has the DNA TGTGCCAGCAGCTTTACTTCAGTTGGAGGAACTGGAAACACCATATATTTT.

The chain uses TRBV7-2 and TRBJ1-1; the D is unclear. Trimming took 5 bases from V and 0 from J, leaving 7 bases between them. The CDR3 totals 13 residues. In germline, CDR1 is SGHTA, CDR2 FQGNSA. The CDR3 sequence is CASSPGLNTEAFF. In DNA, the CDR3 is TGTGCCAGCAGCCCGGGGTTGAACACTGAAGCTTTCTTT.

The rearrangement links TRBV27 to TRBJ1-2, with 9 bases lining up with TRBD1. The junction had 7 bases not matched to a gene; V was cut back by 5 bases and J by 3 bases. Germline V CDR1 and CDR2: MNHEY, SMNVEV (reference sequence). The CDR3 is 15 residues long. In nucleotides, the CDR3 is TGTGCCAGCAGTCCCCGGACAGGGGCGGACTATGGCTACACCTTC. It encodes CASSPRTGADYGYTF.

The J gene is TRBJ2-2, the V gene TRBV7-2; possibly TRBD2 for D (5 bases). CDR1 SGHTA and CDR2 FQGNSA come from the germline V gene. The CDR3 runs to 14 residues. V dropped 1 base and J dropped 7 bases, with 10 bases sitting between them. The CDR3 nucleotides read TGTGCCAGCAGCTTAGTGTTCGCGGGCGGGGAGCTGTTTTTT. Protein product: CASSLVFAGGELFF.

This sequence joins TRBV9 and TRBJ2-3, with D perhaps matching TRBD1 (7 bases). V was pared by 4 bases and J by 3 bases, with 27 bases between. This CDR3 comprises 19 residues. The V gene's germline CDR1 is SGDLS and CDR2 YYNGEE. This CDR3 reads CASSPRTAGGRGRTDTQYF. CDR3 sequence (DNA): TGTGCCAGCAGCCCCCGAACCGCCGGGGGCAGGGGGAGGACAGATACGCAGTATTTT.

The chain employs TRBV7-2 and TRBJ1-5; the D is unclear. V lost 1 base and J 6 bases, leaving 4 bases between the germline ends. Germline loops: CDR1 SGHTA, CDR2 FQGNSA. The CDR3 length is 12 residues. CDR3 nucleotide sequence: TGTGCCAGCAGCTTAGGGGCTCAGCCCCAGCATTTT. It is translated as CASSLGAQPQHF. The complete variable domain, with remaining parts taken from reference TRBV7-2 and TRBJ1-5, reads GAGVSQSPSNKVTEKGKDVELRCDPISGHTALYWYRQSLGQGLEFLIYFQGNSAPDKSGLPSDRFSAERTGGSVSTLTIQRTQQEDSAVYLCASSLGAQPQHFGDGTRLSIL.

The table lists this clone with a few counts. The V gene is TRBV27, the J gene TRBJ1-2; D may be TRBD1 (6 bases). In germline, CDR1 is MNHEY, CDR2 SMNVEV (reference sequence). CDR3 size: 15 residues. The V gene lost 6 bases and the J gene lost 9 bases, with 23 bases spanning the gap. This CDR3 reads CASSRWGQGSSRYTF. The CDR3 DNA is TGTGCCAGCAGCCGATGGGGCCAGGGGTCTTCGCGCTACACCTTC.